These 10 T cell receptor beta chains were sequenced from one sample in a study of blood T cell repertoires in COVID-19 (dated by TCRdb to about 2020). Libraries were prepared through the immunoSEQ multiplex PCR assay. TCRdb re-hosts the immuneACCESS table, in-frame sequences only. Its copies lack some clones; in the studies checked, an unresolved V gene accounts for under half of them, and the cause for the rest is not known. In this sample the table shows under 400,000 clones, around nine tenths of which occur a single time. The top ten clonotypes cover 0.85% to 1.3% of the sample. Sequencing was performed on PBMCs or T cells enriched from blood (not recorded which). The source is a woman under 40 who had been exposed to COVID-19.

The chain recombines TRBV7-9 with TRBJ2-7; TRBD2 matches 7 bases. CDR3 length equals 14 residues. V gave up 0 bases and J gave up 6 bases; unmatched junction bases: 5. The germline gives CDR1 SEHNR, CDR2 FQNEAQ (reference sequence). CDR3 amino acids: CASSLAGLAVEQYF. CDR3 in DNA: TGTGCCAGCAGCTTAGCTGGCCTAGCGGTCGAGCAGTACTTC. Combining the CDR3 with reference TRBV7-9 and TRBJ2-7 gives the whole variable domain DTGVSQNPRHKITKRGQNVTFRCDPISEHNRLYWYRQTLGQGPEFLTYFQNEAQLEKSRLLSDRFSAERPKGSFSTLEIQRTEQGDSAMYLCASSLAGLAVEQYFGPGTRLTVT.

CDR3 sequence: CASLHGTRQGAVGYTF. CDR3 nucleotides: TGTGCCAGCCTTCACGGAACACGACAGGGGGCAGTTGGCTACACCTTC. V and J are TRBV28 and TRBJ1-2; 10 bases map to TRBD1. The CDR3 covers 16 residues. Per germline, CDR1 MDHEN and CDR2 SYDVKM. After removal of 8 bases from V and 7 bases from J, the junction contained 16 bases not matched to a gene.

The chain has TRBV7-8 and TRBJ1-5; TRBD1 matches 8 bases. The CDR3 loop spans 15 amino acids. Germline CDR1 reads SGHVS; CDR2 reads FQNEAQ. Trimming at V came to 5 bases and at J to 4 bases, leaving 7 bases not matched to a gene. The CDR3 loop reads CASSLNRGTNQPQHF. The CDR3, as DNA: TGTGCCAGCAGCCTGAACAGGGGGACGAATCAGCCCCAGCATTTT.

This chain joins TRBV2 and TRBJ1-1; D perhaps matches TRBD1 (5 bases). The V gene lost 9 bases and the J gene lost 1 base, with 15 bases spanning the gap. The CDR3 sequence is 14 residues long. Germline CDR1 reads SNHLY; CDR2 reads FYNNEI. The CDR3 sequence: CARDSSGGNTEAFF. The CDR3 DNA reads TGTGCCAGGGACTCCTCCGGGGGGAACACTGAAGCTTTCTTT.

The gene calls are TRBV27 and TRBJ2-1, with 11 bases fitting TRBD2. This CDR3 is 15 amino acids long. The J segment lost 10 bases and the V segment lost 4 bases, leaving 9 bases of the junction unmatched. Germline CDR1 MNHEY, CDR2 SMNVEV (reference sequence). The CDR3 loop is CASSSILAGGWEQFF. CDR3 in DNA: TGTGCCAGCAGTTCTATTCTAGCGGGAGGATGGGAGCAGTTCTTC.

CDR3 bases: TGCACCAGCAGCCAAGATAGAGGGGGTGAGCAGTTCTTC. The encoded protein is CTSSQDRGGEQFF. This chain uses TRBV1 with TRBJ2-1; the table's TRBD1 call for D was not verified on the DNA. TRBV1 is a pseudogene segment. This CDR3 contains 13 residues.

The V and J genes are TRBV27 and TRBJ1-6, with a weak D call TRBD1 (6 bases). Germline CDR1 MNHEY, CDR2 SMNVEV (reference sequence). V lost 5 bases, J lost 0 bases, and 11 bases lay in between. This CDR3 has 16 amino acids. The CDR3 DNA sequence: TGTGCCAGCAGTCACACAGGGAGCTCCTATAATTCACCCCTCCACTTT. This translates into CASSHTGSSYNSPLHF.

The rearrangement joins TRBV29-1 to TRBJ2-5; D is perhaps TRBD2 (6 bases). The CDR3 is 10 amino acids. CDR1 SQVTM and CDR2 ANQGSEA come from the germline V gene. Written as DNA, the CDR3 is TGCAGTGGGGGGATAGAGACCCAGTACTTC. This translates into CSGGIETQYF.

V and J are TRBV5-1 and TRBJ1-1; weak D call: TRBD1 (6 bases). With 3 bases removed from V and 1 base from J, the gap between germline ends came to 7 bases. Germline CDR1 and CDR2: SGHRS and YFSETQ. The CDR3 spans 13 residues. CDR3 nucleotide sequence: TGCGCCAGCAGCTCCAGGGGGAACACTGAAGCTTTCTTT. It encodes CASSSRGNTEAFF.

V and J are TRBV2 and TRBJ2-7; 12 bases map to TRBD2. The ends lost 1 base at V and 6 bases at J; junction bases unmatched: 4. The CDR3 totals 15 residues. Germline CDR1 and CDR2: SNHLY and FYNNEI. CDR3 nucleotides: TGTGCCAGCAGTGAAGGACTAGCGGGAGTCATCGAGCAGTACTTC. Amino acids: CASSEGLAGVIEQYF.